The present T cell receptor (beta chain) was sequenced within a study of graft-versus-host responses after intestinal transplantation. The CDR3 is 12 residues long. Trimming took off 4 bases at V and 4 bases at J, with 8 bases between the two ends. Germline V gene data show CDR1 as SGHNT and CDR2 as YYREEE (reference sequence). Clones were read by immunoSEQ multiplex PCR, and TCRdb kept only the in-frame ones, dropping some. The sample carries 50,000 to 75,000 clones, 90% to 95% recorded once. Concerning this clone: Its antigen remains unknown.

V gene TRBV5-4 combines with J gene TRBJ1-2; D unclear. The TCR sequence derives from a human donor who was the organ donor for an intestinal transplant. Here the sequenced sample was unstimulated CD4+ T cells sorted from spleen or lymph node cells, taken before transplant. The CDR3 nucleotides read TGTGCCAGCAGCCAGGCTACCTATGGCTACACCTTC. Translated, it gives CASSQATYGYTF.